This entry describes one TCR beta chain. The junction and the germline gene differ at one end; a read error may be behind it. Germline V gene sequence: CDR1 SGHTA, CDR2 FQGTGA. This CDR3 spans 14 amino acids. The sample belongs to a study of blood T cell repertoires in COVID-19. Overall study: From the United States, Italy and Spain came samples of acute and convalescent COVID-19.

Produced via immunoSEQ multiplex PCR; TCRdb's table is partial and in-frame only. The repertoire includes tens of thousands of clones, roughly 90% of them detected once, and approximately 2% sits in the top ten. The V call is TRBV7-3, the J call TRBJ2-3; 7 bases line up with TRBD1. This receptor was identified in a man over 45 with acute or convalescent COVID-19. The sequencing input was peripheral blood. CDR3 bases: TGTGCCAGCAGCCTAACAGGGGCGGCAGATACGCAGTATTTT. Protein sequence: CASSLTGAADTQYF.